Following are 30 T cell receptor beta chains from one sample sequenced in a study of T cells in Graves' hyperthyroidism and ophthalmopathy. The investigators amplified TCR beta CDR3 regions from RNA transcripts. The TCR CDR3 was amplified in a first-round RT-PCR using the HTBI primer set. Each CDR3 protein gets one entry after TCRdb re-called the multiplex PCR reads with MiXCR. The table records 250,000 to 400,000 distinct CDR3 sequences, around 15% of them present only once. Sequencing used blood. The receptor source for this set is a woman aged 35 to 49 with Graves' ophthalmopathy.

This clonotype has a count of ten or more. V and J are TRBV6-1 and TRBJ1-2; D remains unclear. V lost 2 bases to trimming and J lost 3 bases, with 16 bases between them. Germline loops: CDR1 MNHNS, CDR2 SASEGT. The CDR3 has 16 amino acids. CDR3 in amino acids: CASSEMRNLWDYGYTF. The CDR3 nucleotides are TGTGCCAGCAGTGAAATGAGAAATCTATGGGACTATGGCTACACCTTC.

This clonotype has ten or more counts. The gene calls are TRBV7-9 and TRBJ2-1; 9 bases fit TRBD2. Per the germline V gene, CDR1 is SEHNR and CDR2 is FQNEAQ (reference sequence). The CDR3 loop spans 15 amino acids. The V and J ends lost 8 bases and 10 bases, in that order; junction bases with no gene match: 15. In DNA form, the CDR3 reads TGTGCCAGCCGACCGGGGAGCGGGAGGTCTCCCGAGCAGTTCTTC. It yields the protein CASRPGSGRSPEQFF.

This clonotype has a count of ten or more. This chain joins TRBV2 and TRBJ1-2; possibly TRBD1 for D (5 bases). CDR3 size: 15 residues. The germline V gene has CDR1 SNHLY and CDR2 FYNNEI. Trimming left V 7 bases short and J 8 bases short, with 23 bases between. The CDR3 DNA reads TGTGCCAGCACCTCAGACAGTGCAATGGGGAAGGGCTACACCTTC. It is translated as CASTSDSAMGKGYTF.

This clonotype was counted many times. V usage is TRBV7-2 and J usage is TRBJ2-1; D call uncertain. The CDR3 contains 13 residues. Germline CDR1 is SGHTA and CDR2 is FQGNSA. V was pared by 6 bases and J by 8 bases, with 14 bases between. This chain's CDR3 is CASRHPVGDEQFF. The CDR3 DNA is TGTGCCAGCAGGCACCCGGTAGGCGATGAGCAGTTCTTC.

This clonotype has at least ten counts. V is TRBV15 and J is TRBJ2-5; D may match TRBD1 or TRBD2 (5 bases each). CDR1 is LNHNV and CDR2 is YYDKDF in the germline V gene (reference sequence). CDR3 size: 15 residues. Trimming cost V 0 bases and J 5 bases, with 13 bases left between them. The CDR3 coding sequence is TGTGCCACCAGCAGAGATTCCCCGGGACGGGAGACCCAGTACTTC. Amino acids: CATSRDSPGRETQYF.

This clonotype was seen only a few times. V usage is TRBV29-1 and J usage is TRBJ1-2; the match to TRBD1 covers 8 bases. Germline V gives CDR1 SQVTM, CDR2 ANQGSEA. The J segment lost 4 bases and the V segment lost 5 bases, leaving 0 bases of the junction unmatched. This CDR3 has 11 amino acids. CDR3 sequence reads: CSVTGGYGYTF. The CDR3 region has the DNA TGCAGCGTTACAGGGGGCTATGGCTACACCTTC.

This clonotype was counted many times. The CDR3 coding sequence is TGTGCCAGCAGTGACGACAGAGGAGGGAATTCACCCCTCCACTTT. It translates to CASSDDRGGNSPLHF. This chain connects TRBV6-1 to TRBJ1-6, with D perhaps matching TRBD1 (5 bases). The V gene lost 3 bases and the J gene lost 7 bases, with 13 bases spanning the gap. The germline V gene has CDR1 MNHNS and CDR2 SASEGT. CDR3 size: 15 residues.

This clonotype was seen repeatedly, ten times or more. This chain connects TRBV27 to TRBJ1-1, with D hard to call. The ends were cut back, 4 bases at V and 0 bases at J, with 9 bases in the middle. The CDR3 totals 14 residues. The V gene's germline CDR1 is MNHEY and CDR2 SMNVEV (reference sequence). The CDR3 spells CASSSQTLNTEAFF. CDR3 bases: TGTGCCAGCAGTTCGCAAACTCTGAACACTGAAGCTTTCTTT.

This clonotype was picked up a small number of times. Being one base from a much bigger clone, this may be a read error. The CDR3 DNA reads as TGTGCCAGCGGTTACTCGGCCTACGAGCAGTACTTC. It is translated as CASGYSAYEQYF. V gene TRBV6-2 or TRBV6-3 combines with J gene TRBJ2-7; D is ambiguous. The V gene's germline CDR1 is MNHEY and CDR2 SVGEGT. The length of the CDR3 is 12 residues.

This rearrangement joins TRBV20-1 to TRBJ1-2; TRBD1 agrees at 10 bases. The CDR3 is 16 amino acids. In germline, CDR1 is DFQATT, CDR2 SNEGSKA (reference sequence). Germline trimming cut 4 bases from V and 3 bases from J; bases unmatched to any gene: 11. Written as DNA, the CDR3 is TGCAGTGCTAACACAGCATGGGACAGGGGCGACTATGGCTACACCTTC. It encodes CSANTAWDRGDYGYTF.

This clonotype was counted a single time. The chain links TRBV11-2 to TRBJ2-2; D remains ambiguous. The CDR3 is 18 residues long. V was pared by 5 bases and J by 0 bases, with 19 bases between. CDR1 and CDR2 from the germline V gene are SGHAT and FQNNGV. The CDR3 bases are TGTGCCAGCAGCCCCCGCACCCTACAATTCGCGAACACCGGGGAGCTGTTTTTT. This codes for CASSPRTLQFANTGELFF.

This clonotype was counted many times. The CDR3 loop reads CASNRRRDNQPQHF. CDR3 DNA sequence: TGCGCCAGCAACAGGCGGAGAGACAATCAGCCCCAGCATTTT. The J gene is TRBJ1-5, the V gene TRBV5-1; D is perhaps TRBD1 (5 bases). V shed 6 bases and J shed 3 bases, with 13 bases lying between them. Germline V gives CDR1 SGHRS, CDR2 YFSETQ. The CDR3 has 14 residues.

There are many counts of this clonotype. The chain links TRBV3-1 to TRBJ1-1; maybe TRBD1 (5 bases). The germline gives CDR1 LGHDT, CDR2 YNNKEL (reference sequence). V lost 3 bases and J 2 bases, leaving 16 bases between the germline ends. This CDR3 region has 16 residues. CDR3 loop: CASSHQPGTHNTEAFF. The CDR3 nucleotides read TGTGCCAGCAGCCACCAACCCGGGACCCACAACACTGAAGCTTTCTTT.

This clonotype was observed at least ten times. The chain links TRBV12-3 or TRBV12-4 to TRBJ2-2; D not resolved. Trimming shortened V by 6 bases and J by 2 bases, and 13 bases separated the two germline ends. The CDR3 loop spans 15 amino acids. Here the CDR3 DNA reads TGTGCCAGCAGCCACAGTGTTAGAAACACCGGGGAGCTGTTTTTT. Protein: CASSHSVRNTGELFF.

The V call is TRBV20-1, the J call TRBJ2-7; possible D gene TRBD1, 5 bases. V was clipped by 0 bases and J by 9 bases, with 15 bases between them. This CDR3 spans 13 amino acids. Germline V CDR1 and CDR2: DFQATT, SNEGSKA (reference sequence). CDR3 bases: TGCAGTGCTAGAGAACTACGCGGCCAGGGGCAGTACTTC. Translated, it gives CSARELRGQGQYF.

This clonotype was seen a few times. This rearrangement joins TRBV20-1 to TRBJ1-5; 8 nucleotides line up with TRBD1. Trimming cost V 4 bases and J 9 bases; bases outside gene matches: 8. The CDR3 covers 13 residues. The germline gives CDR1 DFQATT, CDR2 SNEGSKA (reference sequence). CDR3 region: CSANGQGRPPQHF. In DNA form, the CDR3 reads TGCAGTGCTAACGGACAGGGAAGGCCGCCCCAGCATTTT.

This clonotype was counted many times. The genes are TRBV20-1 and TRBJ2-5; 9 bases are shared with TRBD2. The ends lost 6 bases at V and 6 bases at J; junction bases unmatched: 11. The germline V gene encodes CDR1 DFQATT and CDR2 SNEGSKA (reference sequence). The CDR3 is 14 amino acids. The CDR3 here is CSAVTSGVDKTQYF. CDR3 sequence (DNA): TGCAGTGCCGTGACTAGCGGAGTGGATAAGACCCAGTACTTC.

CDR3 loop: CASTPTTGGGYNEQFF. The CDR3 DNA reads TGTGCCAGCACCCCAACGACCGGGGGGGGCTACAATGAGCAGTTCTTC. The V call is TRBV5-6, the J call TRBJ2-1, with 8 positions matching TRBD2. In germline, CDR1 is SGHDT, CDR2 YYEEEE. CDR3 size: 16 residues. The V gene end was trimmed by 6 bases and the J gene end by 3 bases; junction bases not matched to a gene: 11.

CDR3: CSVFFDTEAFF. The CDR3 DNA reads as TGCAGCGTTTTCTTCGACACTGAAGCTTTCTTT. The V gene is TRBV29-1, the J gene TRBJ1-1; D not resolved. The CDR3 loop spans 11 amino acids. V was cut by 5 bases and J by 3 bases, with 7 bases left in between. CDR1 is SQVTM and CDR2 is ANQGSEA in the germline V gene. The full variable domain, with the rest looked up from reference TRBV29-1 and TRBJ1-1, is SAVISQKPSRDICQRGTSLTIQCQVDSQVTMMFWYRQQPGQSLTLIATANQGSEATYESGFVIDKFPISRPNLTFSTLTVSNMSPEDSSIYLCSVFFDTEAFFGQGTRLTVV.

In its sample, this clonotype was seen a few times. In this CDR3 the conserved last residue, phenylalanine or tryptophan, is missing, so a read error is likely. The chain couples TRBV11-2 to TRBJ2-5, with D unclear. The V end lost 1 base, the J end lost 0 bases, and 3 bases lay between the germline ends. The CDR3 runs 13 residues. Germline CDR1 reads SGHAT; CDR2 reads FQNNGV. The CDR3 sequence: CASSLGHQETQYS. The CDR3 DNA follows: TGTGCCAGCAGCTTAGGTCACCAAGAGACCCAGTACTCC.

This chain joins TRBV5-1 and TRBJ2-7; no reliable D call. CDR3 length: 14 amino acids. Germline values: CDR1 SGHRS, CDR2 YFSETQ. V was clipped by 3 bases and J by 7 bases, with 17 bases between them. CDR3 sequence: CASSSQMDSEEQYF. The CDR3 DNA is TGCGCCAGCAGCTCCCAGATGGATTCTGAAGAGCAGTACTTC. The variable domain in full, completed from reference TRBV5-1 and TRBJ2-7, reads KAGVTQTPRYLIKTRGQQVTLSCSPISGHRSVSWYQQTPGQGLQFLFEYFSETQRNKGNFPGRFSGRQFSNSRSEMNVSTLELGDSALYLCASSSQMDSEEQYFGPGTRLTVT.

This clonotype was seen more than once but under ten times. The gene calls are TRBV9 and TRBJ1-2, with D possibly being TRBD1 (6 bases). Trimming removed 3 bases at V and 1 base at J, with 13 bases between. The CDR3 covers 15 residues. CDR1 is SGDLS, CDR2 YYNGEE, per germline. The CDR3 nucleotides are TGTGCCAGCAGCGGATTTACAGGGAATAACTATGGCTACACCTTC. Amino acids: CASSGFTGNNYGYTF.

The table lists this clonotype with a few counts. J is TRBJ2-2 and V is TRBV11-2; D is uncertain. Trimming removed 5 bases at V and 4 bases at J, with 17 bases between. This CDR3 has 16 residues. CDR1 and CDR2 (germline): SGHAT, FQNNGV. CDR3 DNA: TGTGCCAGCAGCCTCGATCCCTATCCTGGCACCGGGGAGCTGTTTTTT. Its protein is CASSLDPYPGTGELFF.

The table lists this clonotype with many counts. This rearrangement joins TRBV2 to TRBJ2-1; 9 bases are shared with TRBD1. Trimming at V came to 5 bases and at J to 10 bases, leaving 9 bases not matched to a gene. This CDR3 has 14 residues. Looked up from germline, CDR1 is SNHLY and CDR2 is FYNNEI. In DNA, the CDR3 is TGTGCCAGCAGTCCGGGACAGGGAGTTCGGGAGCAGTTCTTC. Protein sequence: CASSPGQGVREQFF. Full variable domain (outside the CDR3, taken from reference TRBV2 and TRBJ2-1): EPEVTQTPSHQVTQMGQEVILRCVPISNHLYFYWYRQILGQKVEFLVSFYNNEISEKSEIFDDQFSVERPDGSNFTLKIRSTKLEDSAMYFCASSPGQGVREQFFGPGTRLTVL.

Ten or more counts support this clonotype. The rearrangement joins TRBV7-8 to TRBJ2-4; no reliable D call. The CDR3 is 15 residues long. Deletions cut 10 bases from V and 1 base from J, with 17 bases between. Germline CDR1 reads SGHVS; CDR2 reads FQNEAQ. The CDR3 loop reads CATTDGSLAKNIQYF. The CDR3 DNA follows: TGTGCCACAACCGACGGGTCTCTTGCCAAAAACATTCAGTACTTC.

This clonotype was recorded at least ten times. The V call is TRBV3-1, the J call TRBJ1-5; weak D call: TRBD1 (5 bases). The CDR3 length is 14 residues. In germline, CDR1 is LGHDT, CDR2 YNNKEL (reference sequence). Trimming removed 3 bases at V and 4 bases at J, with 10 bases between. CDR3 sequence: CASSQGGPNQPQHF. The DNA of the CDR3 is TGTGCCAGCAGCCAGGGGGGTCCGAATCAGCCCCAGCATTTT.

In its sample, this clonotype was seen many times. The chain has TRBV7-2 and TRBJ1-1, with a tentative D call TRBD1 (6 bases). CDR1 is SGHTA, CDR2 FQGNSA, per germline. V gave up 5 bases and J gave up 0 bases, with 13 bases separating them. The CDR3 extends over 15 amino acids. The CDR3 sequence is CASSVQGFVNTEAFF. For the CDR3, the DNA is TGTGCCAGCAGCGTCCAGGGGTTCGTGAACACTGAAGCTTTCTTT.

The table lists this clonotype with a few counts. The chain combines TRBV18 with TRBJ2-1; 7 bases align to TRBD1. With the DNA end fitting TRBJ2-7 better, the J assignment may be wrong. This CDR3 spans 14 amino acids. CDR1 KGHSH and CDR2 LQKENI come from the germline V gene. The chain's CDR3 is CASSPPTGVYEQYF. CDR3 sequence (DNA): TGTGCCAGCTCACCCCCAACAGGGGTTTATGAGCAGTACTTC.

This clonotype has just a few counts. Written as DNA, the CDR3 is TGCAGTGCTGGGGGTATTGGAACCACTGAAGCTTTCTTT. Protein: CSAGGIGTTEAFF. The chain is built from TRBV20-1 and TRBJ1-1, with D possibly matching TRBD1 (5 bases). CDR1 is DFQATT and CDR2 is SNEGSKA in the germline V gene (reference sequence). CDR3 length: 13 residues. V dropped 5 bases and J dropped 4 bases, with 14 bases sitting between them.

This clonotype was seen a handful of times. V and J are TRBV6-1 and TRBJ1-1, with D maybe TRBD1 (5 bases). The CDR3 has 14 residues. Deletions cut 6 bases from V and 3 bases from J, with 14 bases between. Per the germline V gene, CDR1 is MNHNS and CDR2 is SASEGT. CDR3 protein: CASRAHDRDTEAFF. DNA of the CDR3: TGTGCCAGCAGAGCACATGACAGAGACACTGAAGCTTTCTTT.